Listed below are T cell receptor beta chains from one sample, sequenced in a study of Tregs in tolerant kidney transplant recipients. Sequencing was performed with immunoSEQ multiplex PCR; in TCRdb, only in-frame clones are kept and a portion is missing. Of 68,000 or so clones listed, around 83% are singletons. Source material: CD4+ T cells from blood. The receptors derive from a human donor in good health. CDR3s include the opening cysteine and the closing phenylalanine or tryptophan. The D gene is left open where the match is weak. A row's size may be missing; if present it is once, few, many or a size class.

V gene	J gene	CDR3 length	D gene	clone size	CDR3 DNA	CDR3 protein
TRBV7-2	TRBJ1-2	13	NA	once	TGTGCCAGCAGCTTAGAATGGAACTATGGCTACACCTTC	CASSLEWNYGYTF
TRBV27	TRBJ2-7	17	NA	NA	TGTGCCAGCTGGGGACGGGGCTGGAATACGGGAGCCTACGAGCAGTACTTC	CASWGRGWNTGAYEQYF
TRBV5-4	TRBJ2-5	14	NA	NA	TGTGCCAGCAGCTTGGGTCAGTACCAAGAGACCCAGTACTTC	CASSLGQYQETQYF
TRBV11-2	TRBJ1-2	17	NA	NA	TGTGCCAGCAGCTCTTTCAGGCGGCGCGGGCGAAGACCTGGCTACACCTTC	CASSSFRRRGRRPGYTF
TRBV10-3	TRBJ2-3	16	TRBD1	NA	TGTGCCATCAGGTCCCTGGGACAGGGAGTGACAGATACGCAGTATTTT	CAIRSLGQGVTDTQYF
TRBV18	TRBJ2-1	14	TRBD1	NA	TGTGCCAGCTCCCCGGGACAGGGGTTGTATGAGCAGTTCTTC	CASSPGQGLYEQFF
TRBV6-1	TRBJ1-1	15	NA	NA	TGTGCCAGCAGTGTTCTCAGCAGGCAGAACACTGAAGCTTTCTTT	CASSVLSRQNTEAFF
TRBV6-5	TRBJ1-1	13	TRBD1	NA	TGTGCCAGCAGTGACCTCGGACAGGTCTTAGCTTTCTTT	CASSDLGQVLAFF
TRBV7-9	TRBJ2-7	17	NA	NA	TGTGCCAGCAGCCAAGCACACCTGGGGGAATTGTTAAACGAGCAGTACTTC	CASSQAHLGELLNEQYF
TRBV2	TRBJ2-5	15	TRBD2	NA	TGTGCCAGCAGTGGAAGCGGGGGGGCCGCCGGGACCCAGTACTTC	CASSGSGGAAGTQYF
TRBV5-1	TRBJ2-3	15	TRBD2	NA	TGCGCCAGCAGCTTGTCAGCGGGAGTTCCAGATACGCAGTATTTT	CASSLSAGVPDTQYF
TRBV13	TRBJ2-1	16	TRBD2	NA	TGTGCCAGCAGCCAAGGACTAGCGGGAGTTCGCAATGAGCAGTTCTTC	CASSQGLAGVRNEQFF
TRBV7-2	TRBJ2-4	15	TRBD2	NA	TGTGCCAGCAGCTCGCGGGGGGAAGCCAAAAACATTCAGTACTTC	CASSSRGEAKNIQYF
TRBV4-1	TRBJ1-2	14	NA	NA	TGCGCCAGCAGCCAGGAGGGACTGATCTATGGCTACACCTTC	CASSQEGLIYGYTF
TRBV5-1	TRBJ1-1	14	NA	NA	TGCGCCAGCAGCTCACTACAGGGGAACACTGAAGCTTTCTTT	CASSSLQGNTEAFF
TRBV2	TRBJ1-5	14	NA	NA	TGTGCCAGCAGTGGTATGGGGAGCAATCAGCCCCAGCATTTT	CASSGMGSNQPQHF
TRBV11-3	TRBJ2-7	14	NA	NA	TGTGCCAGCAGCTTGGGGGCGGGAAAATACGAGCAGTACTTC	CASSLGAGKYEQYF
TRBV2	TRBJ2-6	17	NA	NA	TGTGCCAGCACCACCAGGGGAAGGTTCTCTGGGGCCAACGTCCTGACTTTC	CASTTRGRFSGANVLTF
TRBV6-6	TRBJ2-7	14	NA	NA	TGTGCCAGCAGTGACGGGACACCTCCCTACGAGCAGTACTTC	CASSDGTPPYEQYF
TRBV10-3	TRBJ1-4	13	NA	NA	TGTGCCATCAGTGAGTCGACGCTGGGGGATCTGTTTTTT	CAISESTLGDLFF
TRBV5-8	TRBJ1-3	15	TRBD1	NA	TGTGCCAGCAGCAGAAGGACAGGGTCTGGAAACACCATATATTTT	CASSRRTGSGNTIYF
TRBV7-2	TRBJ1-5	14	NA	few	TGTGCCAGCAGCATCCCAGGGTTGGGTCAGCCCCAGCATTTT	CASSIPGLGQPQHF
TRBV7-2	TRBJ2-7	13	TRBD2	NA	TGTGCCAGCAGCTCGCCCCTAGCGGGAGTGATTAACTTC	CASSSPLAGVINF
TRBV6-5	TRBJ2-7	13	NA	NA	TGTGCCAGCAGGATAGACAGGTCTGGAGAGCAGTACTTC	CASRIDRSGEQYF
TRBV4-1	TRBJ1-1	14	NA	few	TGCGCCAGCAGCCAATGGGGACAGAACACTGAAGCTTTCTTT	CASSQWGQNTEAFF
TRBV30	TRBJ1-3	14	TRBD1	NA	TGTGCCTGGACACGGGACAGGGAAAGGAACACCATATATTTT	CAWTRDRERNTIYF
TRBV11-2	TRBJ1-3	12	NA	NA	TGTGCCAGCAGCAAAACTGGAAACACCACATATTTT	CASSKTGNTTYF
TRBV11-1	TRBJ1-1	16	TRBD1	NA	TGTGCCAGCAGCGTAGACAAGGGACAGGGAGATACTGAAGCTTTCTTT	CASSVDKGQGDTEAFF
TRBV28	TRBJ2-1	15	TRBD2	NA	TGTGCCAGCAGTGTCCTGGGACTAGCGGCAAATGAGCAGTTCTTC	CASSVLGLAANEQFF
TRBV2	TRBJ2-7	14	TRBD2	NA	TGTGCCAGCAATGGCGGGGGGGCCGTCCACGAGCAGTACTTC	CASNGGGAVHEQYF
TRBV6-6	TRBJ1-1	15	NA	NA	TGTGCCAGCACTAATGGGTGGTGGGTGAACACTGAAGCTTTCTTT	CASTNGWWVNTEAFF
TRBV6-6	TRBJ2-5	15	NA	NA	TGTGCCAGCAGTACACGCCTCGGACCAAGGGAGACCCAGTACTTC	CASSTRLGPRETQYF
TRBV4-1	TRBJ2-3	14	NA	NA	TGCGCCAGCAGCCCTAGCTCGCAGGGGATTGTGCAGTATTTT	CASSPSSQGIVQYF
TRBV28	TRBJ1-1	13	NA	NA	TGTGCCAGCAGGGACAGTAGTACAGCTGAAGCTTTCTTT	CASRDSSTAEAFF
TRBV15	TRBJ1-1	14	NA	NA	TGTGCCACCAGCAGAGAGTCGAAATCCTGGAGAGCTTTCTTT	CATSRESKSWRAFF
TRBV7-2	TRBJ2-2	15	NA	NA	TGTGCCAGCAGCCCCGTAGGGACATCGATCGGGGAGCTGTTTTTT	CASSPVGTSIGELFF
TRBV7-9	TRBJ2-1	19	NA	NA	TGTGCCAGCATCCTGGGGACGGGCAAACATTTTAGCTCCTACAATGAGCAGTTCTTC	CASILGTGKHFSSYNEQFF